Here is one T cell receptor (beta chain) with its context. Its target is not known. It was the approximately 130-subject validation cohort, separate from the roughly 700-subject first cohort, to which the donors belonged. CDR1 is SNHLY, CDR2 FYNNEI, per germline. V lost 8 bases and J lost 0, with 8 bases in between. The CDR3 loop spans 13 amino acids. Only in-frame clones appear in the TCRdb table, and some are missing; sequencing was by immunoSEQ multiplex PCR. Among more than 300,000 clones listed, approximately 90% were seen once. The data derive from a study of cytomegalovirus exposure and HLA in healthy donors. Findings and limits, study-wide: The authors listed 150 to 200 TCR beta chains as cytomegalovirus-associated.

This receptor was identified in a woman under 30 in good health and CMV-seronegative. The rearrangement uses TRBV2 and TRBJ1-5; TRBD1 might be the D (5 bases). Sequencing used PBMCs. CDR3 in amino acids: CASGGDSNQPQHF. The CDR3 nucleotides are TGTGCCAGCGGGGGGGATAGCAATCAGCCCCAGCATTTT.